One sample yielded the 12 T cell receptor beta chains listed below, sequenced in a study of control samples from healthy donors and cancer patients. Only in-frame clones appear in the TCRdb table, and some are missing; sequencing was by immunoSEQ multiplex PCR. The sample holds about 75,000 clones, 94% seen once. The sequenced material came from blood. Receptor source: a woman aged 40 to 50 in good health.

The chain carries TRBV4-1 and TRBJ2-6, with unresolved D. The CDR3 is 15 residues long. The ends were cut back, 1 base at V and 1 base at J, with 5 bases in the middle. Germline values: CDR1 MGHRA, CDR2 YSYEKL. CDR3 sequence: CASSQVGSGANVLTF. CDR3 sequence (DNA): TGCGCCAGCAGCCAAGTAGGGTCTGGGGCCAACGTCCTGACTTTC.

In regard to this clone: Other DNA variants within this sample encode the same CDR3. V and J are TRBV30 and TRBJ1-6; D not resolved. The CDR3 contains 12 residues. CDR1 GTSNPN and CDR2 SVGIG come from the germline V gene (reference sequence). The V and J ends lost 4 bases and 4 bases respectively, with 5 bases between them. As DNA, the CDR3 is TGTGCCTGGACAGCTTATAATTCACCCCTCCACTTT. Translating it yields CAWTAYNSPLHF.

This sequence joins TRBV18 and TRBJ1-5, with a weak D call TRBD1 (5 bases). The germline V gene has CDR1 KGHSH and CDR2 LQKENI. V dropped 1 base and J dropped 3 bases, with 7 bases sitting between them. The CDR3 loop spans 14 amino acids. CDR3 region: CASSPQGTNQPQHF. For the CDR3, the DNA is TGTGCCAGCTCACCACAGGGGACCAATCAGCCCCAGCATTTT.

The CDR3 sequence is CASSVDATGRQPQHF. In nucleotides, the CDR3 is TGTGCCAGCAGCGTAGATGCGACAGGGAGGCAGCCCCAGCATTTT. This rearrangement joins TRBV9 to TRBJ1-5, with 7 bases aligning to TRBD1. J gave up 7 bases and V 0 bases, and 7 bases lay outside the gene matches. The germline V gene encodes CDR1 SGDLS and CDR2 YYNGEE. The CDR3 length is 15 residues.

The chain is built from TRBV7-2 and TRBJ1-4; no definite D call. CDR3 length: 15 residues. The V gene's germline CDR1 is SGHTA and CDR2 FQGNSA. V was pared by 0 bases and J by 5 bases, with 10 bases between. The CDR3 coding sequence is TGTGCCAGCAGCTTAGCCCCAGGTTCCAATGAAAAACTGTTTTTT. Translated, it gives CASSLAPGSNEKLFF.

The rearrangement joins TRBV5-4 to TRBJ2-7; unclear D gene. The CDR3 totals 14 residues. CDR1 is SGHNT and CDR2 is YYREEE in the germline V gene (reference sequence). V was cut by 3 bases and J by 2 bases, with 12 bases left in between. The CDR3 protein is CASSSIHSTYEQYF. The CDR3 nucleotides read TGTGCCAGCAGCTCCATCCATTCTACCTACGAGCAGTACTTC.

This chain connects TRBV2 to TRBJ1-4; D unclear. Germline-derived CDR1 and CDR2 are SNHLY and FYNNEI. Trimming pared 6 bases from V and 5 bases from J, leaving 13 bases between. This CDR3 comprises 14 residues. The CDR3 DNA reads as TGTGCCAGCAGGCGGTATGCTCTGAATGAAAAACTGTTTTTT. Translated, it gives CASRRYALNEKLFF.

There are a few counts of this clone. The chain uses TRBV6-2 or TRBV6-3 and TRBJ2-2, with 10 nucleotides matching TRBD1. Germline V gene data show CDR1 as MNHEY and CDR2 as SVGEGT. V was clipped by 6 bases and J by 5 bases; unmatched bases: 6. The CDR3 loop spans 15 amino acids. CDR3 protein: CASSLGTGETGELFF. As DNA, the CDR3 is TGTGCCAGCAGCCTAGGGACAGGGGAAACCGGGGAGCTGTTTTTT.

Note on this clone: Other DNA sequences in the same sample also yield this CDR3. The chain has TRBV20-1 and TRBJ2-1; D is unclear. Germline V CDR1 and CDR2: DFQATT, SNEGSKA (reference sequence). The CDR3 extends over 10 amino acids. V was shortened by 3 bases and J by 10 bases, with 7 bases between the two germline ends. The CDR3 bases are TGCAGTGCTAGTCACCGCGAGCAGTTCTTC. Its protein is CSASHREQFF.

The chain combines TRBV7-9 with TRBJ2-1; D assignment may be TRBD1 or TRBD2 (5 bases each). The CDR3 length is 15 residues. The germline gives CDR1 SEHNR, CDR2 FQNEAQ (reference sequence). Trimming left V 5 bases short and J 7 bases short, with 18 bases between. CDR3 DNA sequence: TGTGCCAGCAGCCGCGAGGGGACGAGACGTAATGAGCAGTTCTTC. It codes for CASSREGTRRNEQFF.

This chain links TRBV7-9 with TRBJ1-5, with TRBD1 matching 8 bases. The CDR3 length is 14 residues. V lost 6 bases to trimming and J lost 7 bases; unmatched junction nucleotides: 8. In germline, CDR1 is SEHNR, CDR2 FQNEAQ (reference sequence). The CDR3 nucleotides are TGTGCCAGCAGTTGGACAGGGACGGAACAGCCCCAGCATTTT. Protein product: CASSWTGTEQPQHF. Complete variable domain (other parts from reference TRBV7-9 and TRBJ1-5): DTGVSQNPRHKITKRGQNVTFRCDPISEHNRLYWYRQTLGQGPEFLTYFQNEAQLEKSRLLSDRFSAERPKGSFSTLEIQRTEQGDSAMYLCASSWTGTEQPQHFGDGTRLSIL.

The chain joins TRBV5-4 to TRBJ1-5, with TRBD1 matching 7 bases. Trimming at V came to 4 bases and at J to 3 bases, leaving 4 bases not matched to a gene. This CDR3 contains 14 residues. Germline V gene sequence: CDR1 SGHNT, CDR2 YYREEE (reference sequence). Written as DNA, the CDR3 is TGTGCCAGCAGCCTCGACAGGGCCAATCAGCCCCAGCATTTT. As protein: CASSLDRANQPQHF. Full variable domain (remainder filled in from reference TRBV5-4 and TRBJ1-5): ETGVTQSPTHLIKTRGQQVTLRCSSQSGHNTVSWYQQALGQGPQFIFQYYREEENGRGNFPPRFSGLQFPNYSSELNVNALELDDSALYLCASSLDRANQPQHFGDGTRLSIL.